This TCR beta chain originates from a study of blood T cell repertoires in COVID-19. The overall study: Samples taken during acute and convalescent COVID-19 were collected in the United States, Italy and Spain.

Authors' data handling: Reference gene primer amplification gave estimated nucleated cell counts. Generated by immunoSEQ multiplex PCR, the TCRdb table keeps only in-frame clones and is missing some. That table is the source of V, J and clone size, and D and trimming were worked out from the DNA. Of around 100,000 clones in the sample, about 92% were seen once. V was pared by 0 bases and J by 7 bases, with 13 bases between. Germline V gene sequence: CDR1 SGHRS, CDR2 YFSETQ. The CDR3 length is 14 residues. V and J are TRBV5-1 and TRBJ1-2, with D perhaps TRBD1 (6 bases). The origin of this receptor is a man in his fifties with active COVID-19. The sequencing sample was made of peripheral blood. The CDR3 protein is CASSLATGSSGYTF. The CDR3 DNA reads TGCGCCAGCAGCTTGGCTACAGGGTCCAGTGGCTACACCTTC.